Below, 4 T cell receptor beta chains from the same sample are listed, as sequenced in a study of OX40 agonist ivuxolimab in advanced cancers. The library relied on the immunoSEQ multiplex PCR assay. TCRdb mirrors the immuneACCESS table, restricted to in-frame sequences. Some clones are absent from its copies; in checked studies, under half trace to an unresolved V gene, and the reason for the others is unknown. Across this sample there are approximately 69,000 clones, with 65% to 90% seen only once. Around 0.75% of the sample lies in the top ten. Here the sequenced sample was CD4+ or CD8+ T cells sorted from blood, taken in a trial of the OX40 agonist ivuxolimab. The receptors shown here come from an adult with an advanced solid tumor such as melanoma, head and neck, liver or kidney cancer.

The chain links TRBV28 to TRBJ2-6; the D gene could be TRBD1 or TRBD2 (5 bases each). The V gene lost 3 bases and the J gene lost 0 bases, with 9 bases spanning the gap. Germline-derived CDR1 and CDR2 are MDHEN and SYDVKM. This CDR3 has 16 amino acids. CDR3 sequence (DNA): TGTGCCAGCAGTTTGAGAGGGACCTCTGGGGCCAACGTCCTGACTTTC. Encoded protein: CASSLRGTSGANVLTF.

V gene TRBV21-1 combines with J gene TRBJ1-4. TRBV21-1 is recorded as a pseudogene. The CDR3 sequence is 17 residues long. The CDR3 nucleotides read TGTGCCAGCAGCCTATCAGGGGAGGGGGAGACTAATGAAAAACTGTTTTTT. It yields the protein CASSLSGEGETNEKLFF.

The chain recombines TRBV30 with TRBJ1-2; 10 bases map to TRBD1. The CDR3 has 14 residues. Germline trimming cut 0 bases from V and 7 bases from J; bases unmatched to any gene: 5. Germline CDR1 GTSNPN, CDR2 SVGIG (reference sequence). The chain's CDR3 is CAWSVGQGGIGYTF. In DNA form, the CDR3 reads TGTGCCTGGAGTGTAGGACAGGGGGGCATTGGCTACACCTTC.

This rearrangement joins TRBV30 to TRBJ2-5; TRBD1 agrees at 10 bases. The CDR3 covers 15 residues. CDR1 GTSNPN and CDR2 SVGIG come from the germline V gene (reference sequence). Unmatched junction bases numbered 8, after V lost 3 bases and J lost 4 bases. CDR3 amino acids: CAWSDPGQGSETQYF. The DNA of the CDR3 is TGTGCCTGGAGCGACCCGGGACAGGGGTCAGAGACCCAGTACTTC.